Listed here are 25 T cell receptor beta chains from one sample, sequenced in a study of T cell responses to AZD1222 COVID-19 vaccine. Assay used: immunoSEQ multiplex PCR; TCRdb lists only in-frame clones, some missing. The sample carries about 110,000 clones, around 90% recorded once. The sequencing used peripheral blood, collected 28 days after the second AZD1222 dose. Every receptor here comes from an adult who received the AZD1222 COVID-19 vaccine.

The chain combines TRBV30 with TRBJ1-5, with D hard to call. The germline V gene encodes CDR1 GTSNPN and CDR2 SVGIG (reference sequence). V dropped 0 bases and J dropped 2 bases, with 5 bases sitting between them. CDR3 length: 13 residues. This chain's CDR3 is CAWSVIGNQPQHF. CDR3 nucleotide sequence: TGTGCCTGGAGTGTGATAGGCAATCAGCCCCAGCATTTT.

This sequence joins TRBV28 and TRBJ1-4; D is possibly TRBD1 (5 bases). Trimming cost V 3 bases and J 0 bases, with 14 bases left between them. The CDR3 sequence is 17 residues long. Germline V lookup: CDR1 MDHEN, CDR2 SYDVKM. In DNA form, the CDR3 reads TGTGCCAGCAGTTTTGTGGGTCAGGGTACAACTAATGAAAAACTGTTTTTT. This encodes CASSFVGQGTTNEKLFF.

The rearrangement uses TRBV27 and TRBJ2-7, with D tentatively TRBD2 (6 bases). Deletions cut 3 bases from V and 0 bases from J, with 12 bases between. Germline V gene data show CDR1 as MNHEY and CDR2 as SMNVEV (reference sequence). The CDR3 extends over 15 amino acids. The CDR3 here is CASSLSSVGSYEQYF. Here the CDR3 DNA reads TGTGCCAGCAGTTTGTCTAGCGTAGGCTCCTACGAGCAGTACTTC.

The chain combines TRBV3-1 (or the pseudogene TRBV3-2) with TRBJ1-5; 7 bases are shared with TRBD1. Per the germline V gene, CDR1 is LGHDT and CDR2 is YNNKEL (reference sequence). After removal of 1 base from V and 7 bases from J, the junction contained 10 bases not matched to a gene. The CDR3 runs to 16 residues. CDR3 nucleotide sequence: TGTGCCAGCAGCCAAGGCTCCGGGACAGACGGCCAGCCCCAGCATTTT. Protein product: CASSQGSGTDGQPQHF.

The chain combines TRBV28 with TRBJ2-3, with D perhaps TRBD2 (5 bases). Per the germline V gene, CDR1 is MDHEN and CDR2 is SYDVKM. Trimming left V 8 bases short and J 1 base short, with 13 bases between. This CDR3 contains 14 residues. For the CDR3, the DNA is TGTGCCAGCCTGAGCGGTACCCGCACAGATACGCAGTATTTT. Amino acids: CASLSGTRTDTQYF.

A remark on this clone: Within the sample, other DNA sequences also encode this same CDR3. The chain recombines TRBV6-5 with TRBJ1-5; 9 bases map to TRBD1. V trimming: 5 bases; J trimming: 1 base; junction bases outside the gene matches: 3. The CDR3 runs 15 residues. In germline, CDR1 is MNHEY, CDR2 SVGAGI. Here the CDR3 DNA reads TGTGCCAGCAGTACTACAGGGGGCAGCAATCAGCCCCAGCATTTT. Translating it yields CASSTTGGSNQPQHF.

The V and J genes are TRBV7-8 and TRBJ2-1; tentatively, D is TRBD1 or TRBD2 (5 bases each). The V gene's germline CDR1 is SGHVS and CDR2 FQNEAQ. V was clipped by 5 bases and J by 0 bases, with 14 bases between them. This CDR3 contains 16 residues. CDR3 nucleotides: TGTGCCAGCAGCCTGAGGGGACCAGGCTCCTACAATGAGCAGTTCTTC. Amino acids: CASSLRGPGSYNEQFF.

The rearrangement links TRBV3-1 (or the pseudogene TRBV3-2) to TRBJ2-5; D might be TRBD1 (5 bases). The CDR3 is 16 residues long. Germline values: CDR1 LGHDT, CDR2 YNNKEL (reference sequence). V lost 0 bases to trimming and J lost 7 bases, with 18 bases between them. This CDR3 reads CASSQDHQGARGTQYF. The DNA of the CDR3 is TGTGCCAGCAGCCAAGATCATCAAGGGGCCCGAGGGACCCAGTACTTC.

The chain carries TRBV7-9 and TRBJ1-1; 8 bases are shared with TRBD1. The CDR3 covers 14 residues. Looked up from germline, CDR1 is SEHNR and CDR2 is FQNEAQ (reference sequence). The V and J ends lost 4 bases and 1 base, in that order; junction bases with no gene match: 2. The CDR3 DNA follows: TGTGCCAGCAGCTCCGGACAGGGGAACACTGAAGCTTTCTTT. Its translation: CASSSGQGNTEAFF.

This chain joins TRBV10-3 and TRBJ1-6; D ambiguous. V shed 6 bases and J shed 9 bases, with 12 bases lying between them. There are 13 residues in the CDR3. Germline V CDR1 and CDR2: ENHRY, SYGVKD. The chain's CDR3 is CAIREEDGSPLHF. As DNA, the CDR3 is TGTGCCATCAGGGAAGAAGACGGTTCACCCCTCCACTTT.

V and J are TRBV2 and TRBJ2-5; 8 bases fit TRBD2. The CDR3 spans 15 residues. The germline CDR1 and CDR2 sequences are SNHLY and FYNNEI. The V gene end was trimmed by 6 bases and the J gene end by 5 bases; junction bases not matched to a gene: 11. As DNA, the CDR3 is TGTGCCAGCAGCAAGATCGGACTAGCAGGGGAGACCCAGTACTTC. Protein product: CASSKIGLAGETQYF. Full variable domain (rest looked up from reference TRBV2 and TRBJ2-5): EPEVTQTPSHQVTQMGQEVILRCVPISNHLYFYWYRQILGQKVEFLVSFYNNEISEKSEIFDDQFSVERPDGSNFTLKIRSTKLEDSAMYFCASSKIGLAGETQYFGPGTRLLVL.

The J gene is TRBJ1-4, the V gene TRBV4-1, with D possibly matching TRBD1 (5 bases). The CDR3 has 15 amino acids. From germline, CDR1 is MGHRA and CDR2 YSYEKL. The V end was cut by 5 bases, the J end by 7 bases, with 17 bases between. CDR3 protein: CASSFPGTQGEKLFF. The CDR3 nucleotides are TGCGCCAGCAGCTTCCCAGGGACCCAAGGTGAAAAACTGTTTTTT.

This rearrangement joins TRBV6-5 to TRBJ2-2, with D perhaps TRBD2 (6 bases). Trimming cost V 2 bases and J 3 bases, with 10 bases left between them. There are 15 residues in the CDR3. The germline CDR1 and CDR2 sequences are MNHEY and SVGAGI. In DNA form, the CDR3 reads TGTGCCAGCAGTTACCTGCGGGACTACACCGGGGAGCTGTTTTTT. Encoded protein: CASSYLRDYTGELFF.

The CDR3 DNA sequence: TGTGCCAGCAGTTTAGATCCGGGAGCGGGTGGCTACACCTTC. Translation: CASSLDPGAGGYTF. J is TRBJ1-2 and V is TRBV28; D is unclear. Trimming took off 2 bases at V and 7 bases at J, with 14 bases between the two ends. CDR1 and CDR2 (germline): MDHEN, SYDVKM. CDR3 length: 14 residues.

The chain links TRBV7-9 to TRBJ1-3; D gene unclear. Trimming cost V 2 bases and J 2 bases, with 10 bases left between them. Germline V gene lookup returns CDR1 SEHNR and CDR2 FQNEAQ (reference sequence). The CDR3 has 15 amino acids. CDR3 bases: TGTGCCAGCAGCTTAACAGCCACAACTGGAAACACCATATATTTT. It encodes CASSLTATTGNTIYF.

Here the CDR3 DNA reads TGTGCCAGCAGTTACATCGGGGGCGCGGACTATGGCTACACCTTC. It is translated as CASSYIGGADYGYTF. The V and J genes are TRBV6-5 and TRBJ1-2; D is perhaps TRBD1 (6 bases). This CDR3 has 15 residues. CDR1 and CDR2 (germline): MNHEY, SVGAGI. Between the trimmed V and J ends, which lost 2 bases and 3 bases, there was a span of 13 bases.

This clone was observed once. This chain connects TRBV6-5 to TRBJ2-7; TRBD1 agrees at 8 bases. V dropped 6 bases and J dropped 4; count of bases not matched to a gene: 5. The CDR3 is 13 amino acids. The germline V gene encodes CDR1 MNHEY and CDR2 SVGAGI. In DNA, the CDR3 is TGTGCCAGCAGGGCAGGGGGCTTTTACGAGCAGTACTTC. As protein: CASRAGGFYEQYF.

The rearrangement uses TRBV21-1 and TRBJ2-6; the DNA was not used to check the table's D call, TRBD2. TRBV21-1 represents a pseudogene. The length of the CDR3 is 15 residues. CDR3 protein: CAITERMFGANVLTF. CDR3 sequence (DNA): TGTGCCATTACCGAGAGGATGTTTGGGGCCAACGTCCTGACTTTC.

This chain joins TRBV5-1 and TRBJ2-4, with D perhaps TRBD1 (6 bases). The CDR3 loop spans 17 amino acids. Germline V CDR1 and CDR2: SGHRS, YFSETQ. Deletions cut 0 bases from V and 0 bases from J, with 13 bases between. The chain's CDR3 is CASSLGWTEAAKNIQYF. The CDR3 DNA reads TGCGCCAGCAGCTTGGGATGGACAGAAGCAGCCAAAAACATTCAGTACTTC.

The chain has TRBV4-3 and TRBJ1-4, with TRBD1 matching 7 bases. Trimming cost V 2 bases and J 8 bases; bases outside gene matches: 11. The CDR3 consists of 16 residues. The V gene's germline CDR1 is LGHNA and CDR2 YSLEER. CDR3 residues: CASSQLAGSGGEKLFF. Here the CDR3 DNA reads TGCGCCAGCAGCCAACTAGCCGGCTCAGGGGGGGAAAAACTGTTTTTT.

This clone was seen more than once but under ten times. The J gene is TRBJ2-3, the V gene TRBV5-1; 8 bases fit TRBD1. Losses at the gene ends were 4 bases for V and 0 bases for J; bases not matched to a gene: 1. CDR1 SGHRS and CDR2 YFSETQ come from the germline V gene. This CDR3 spans 14 amino acids. CDR3 residues: CASSGQGSTDTQYF. The CDR3 DNA is TGCGCCAGCAGCGGACAGGGAAGCACAGATACGCAGTATTTT.

V and J are TRBV29-1 and TRBJ1-1; TRBD1 matches at 8 bases. In germline, CDR1 is SQVTM, CDR2 ANQGSEA. Trimming cost V 7 bases and J 10 bases; bases outside gene matches: 14. The CDR3 loop spans 13 amino acids. CDR3 DNA sequence: TGCAGCGGCTTACCAGGGGGCATCTCGGGAGCTTTCTTT. It encodes CSGLPGGISGAFF.

V gene TRBV6-1 combines with J gene TRBJ1-1; no clear D. Germline V gene lookup returns CDR1 MNHNS and CDR2 SASEGT. This CDR3 comprises 12 residues. The germline V and J ends were trimmed by 3 bases and 3 bases, with 5 bases remaining between them. Here the CDR3 reads CASSEDYTEAFF. CDR3 sequence (DNA): TGTGCCAGCAGTGAGGACTACACTGAAGCTTTCTTT.

By its share, this clone is medium-sized. The J gene is TRBJ1-2, the V gene TRBV5-6; perhaps TRBD1 as D (6 bases). Germline values: CDR1 SGHDT, CDR2 YYEEEE. CDR3 length equals 14 residues. Trimming stripped 1 base from V and 7 bases from J, with 14 bases between. CDR3: CASSLNRQEGGYTF. DNA of the CDR3: TGTGCCAGCAGCTTGAATAGACAGGAAGGTGGCTACACCTTC. The full variable domain, its missing parts supplied by reference TRBV5-6 and TRBJ1-2, is DAGVTQSPTHLIKTRGQQVTLRCSPKSGHDTVSWYQQALGQGPQFIFQYYEEEERQRGNFPDRFSGHQFPNYSSELNVNALLLGDSALYLCASSLNRQEGGYTFGSGTRLTVV.

J is TRBJ1-2 and V is TRBV24-1, with D possibly TRBD1 on 6 matching bases. Germline V CDR1 and CDR2: KGHDR, SFDVKD. Trimming cost V 4 bases and J 7 bases, with 9 bases left between them. The CDR3 runs 12 residues. In nucleotides, the CDR3 is TGTGCCACCAGTGAGGGGGCCTCTGGCTACACCTTC. It is translated as CATSEGASGYTF.